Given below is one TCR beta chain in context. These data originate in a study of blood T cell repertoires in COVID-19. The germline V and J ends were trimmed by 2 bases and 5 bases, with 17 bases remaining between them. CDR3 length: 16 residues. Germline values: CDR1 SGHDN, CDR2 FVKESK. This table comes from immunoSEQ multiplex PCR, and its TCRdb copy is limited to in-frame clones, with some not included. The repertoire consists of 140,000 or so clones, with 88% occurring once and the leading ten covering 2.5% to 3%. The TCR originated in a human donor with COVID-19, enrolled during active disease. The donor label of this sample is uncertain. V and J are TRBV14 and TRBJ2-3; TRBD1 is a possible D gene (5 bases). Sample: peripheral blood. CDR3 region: CASSQLFQGPRDTQYF. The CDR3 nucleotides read TGTGCCAGCAGCCAACTGTTCCAGGGTCCTCGAGATACGCAGTATTTT. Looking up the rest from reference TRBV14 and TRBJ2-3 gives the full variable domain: EAGVTQFPSHSVIEKGQTVTLRCDPISGHDNLYWYRRVMGKEIKFLLHFVKESKQDESGMPNNRFLAERTGGTYSTLKVQPAELEDSGVYFCASSQLFQGPRDTQYFGPGTRLTVL.